The clone carrying this T cell receptor beta chain was detected ten times or more. Its antigen is undetermined. Time point described: pre-sensitization, week 0. The treatment: therapeutic diphenylcyclopropenone sensitization with weekly scalp DPC. Staff drew blood before applying each patch test. The sample belongs to a study of human T cells and chemical hapten exposure. It was the library that attached unique molecular identifiers to individual cDNA molecules. TCRdb used MiXCR to reprocess the RACE reads, holding one entry per CDR3 protein. The sample shows more than 80,000 distinct CDR3 sequences, roughly 12% of them seen only once. The CDR3 is 15 residues long. Findings and limits, study-wide: In the PT1 data, expanded TCR counts showed a positive correlation with patch test score.

This receptor was obtained from a woman aged 50 to 60 with alopecia areata. Some clones in this sample may be carry-over from other donors' samples. The rearrangement links TRBV21-1 to TRBJ2-7; the table names TRBD1, a call not compared with the DNA. TRBV21-1 is deemed a pseudogene. This sample comprised whole blood, obtained in connection with sensitization to the hapten diphenylcyclopropenone (DPC). The CDR3 sequence: CASSKYPLRSYEQYF. The CDR3, as DNA: TGTGCCAGCAGCAAGTACCCCCTTCGCTCCTACGAGCAGTACTTC.